This record looks at one T cell receptor (beta chain) sequence and its context. This entry belongs to a study of T cell changes during pregnancy in multiple sclerosis. The germline V gene has CDR1 KGHSH and CDR2 LQKENI. Trimming removed 0 bases at V and 4 bases at J, with 18 bases between. The CDR3 is 17 residues long. TCRdb's copy holds only in-frame clones and misses some; the assay was immunoSEQ multiplex PCR. Seen here are 60,000 to 75,000 clones, just over 90% observed once, and the top ten hold around 1.5%. Specimen: peripheral blood, collected in the second trimester of pregnancy. This sequence originates from a female donor in good health, enrolled as a control in a pregnancy study. The J gene is TRBJ1-2, the V gene TRBV18, with D perhaps TRBD1 (6 bases). CDR3 protein: CASSPPNSGVFGYGYTF. The CDR3 DNA reads TGTGCCAGCTCACCACCTAACTCAGGGGTTTTCGGCTATGGCTACACCTTC.